This section outlines one TCR beta chain sequence together with its context. This CDR3 has 15 amino acids. Looked up from germline, CDR1 is LNHDA and CDR2 is SQIVND (reference sequence). V lost 7 bases to trimming and J lost 5 bases; unmatched junction nucleotides: 9. The data derive from a study of blood T cell repertoires in COVID-19. Profiling relied on immunoSEQ multiplex PCR, and the TCRdb table lists in-frame clones only, not all of them. The repertoire consists of roughly 150,000 clones, with more than 80% occurring once and the leading ten covering roughly 2.1%. Seattle participants joined during active infection and were tracked over time.

The sequencing sample was made of peripheral blood. This chain connects TRBV19 to TRBJ2-5, with 11 nucleotides matching TRBD2. The TCR comes from an older woman with COVID-19, enrolled during active disease. CDR3 in amino acids: CASTRTSGWWETQYF. As DNA, the CDR3 is TGTGCCAGTACTAGGACTAGCGGGTGGTGGGAGACCCAGTACTTC. The whole variable domain, filled in from reference TRBV19 and TRBJ2-5, reads DGGITQSPKYLFRKEGQNVTLSCEQNLNHDAMYWYRQDPGQGLRLIYYSQIVNDFQKGDIAEGYSVSREKKESFPLTVTSAQKNPTAFYLCASTRTSGWWETQYFGPGTRLLVL.